A selection of T cell receptor beta chains follows, all from one sample in a study of T cell repertoires in cytomegalovirus infection. Via MiXCR, TCRdb re-called the reads, giving one row per CDR3 protein. The sample has 200,000 to 300,000 distinct CDR3 sequences; about 12% are singletons. Material: PBMCs. The receptors here all came from a human donor in good health (CMV status not recorded). Some clones in this sample may be carry-over from other donors' samples. CDR3s include the opening cysteine and the closing phenylalanine or tryptophan. Each record gives: J gene, D gene, clone size, V gene, CDR3 DNA, CDR3 protein. D genes are given only for firm matches. Size is stated for part of the rows, as once, few or many counts, or as a class when the clone is expanded.

TRBJ2-5,-,many,TRBV6-1,TGTGCCAGCAGTGAAGATTGGAGAGGCATGGAGACCCAGTACTTC,CASSEDWRGMETQYF
TRBJ2-1,-,-,TRBV28,TGTGCCAGCAGTCCCCCCGCCCTACGAAATGAGCAGTTCTTC,CASSPPALRNEQFF
TRBJ2-7,-,many,TRBV4-2,TGTGCCAGCAGCCATCCCTCTGGGTCCTACGAGCAGTACTTC,CASSHPSGSYEQYF
TRBJ2-7,-,-,TRBV25-1,TGTGCCAGCAGTGAAGGAAGGGAAACCTACGAGCAGTACTTC,CASSEGRETYEQYF
TRBJ2-2,-,many,TRBV10-3,TGTGCCATCAGTGCCGGCAGGAATACCGCCGGGGAGCTGTTTTTT,CAISAGRNTAGELFF
TRBJ1-2,-,few,TRBV19,TGTGCCAGTACCGCCCGAGCCGGGGTTTATGGCTACACCTTC,CASTARAGVYGYTF
TRBJ2-5,TRBD2,many,TRBV7-8,TGTGCCAGCAGTTCCTCGGGTAGCGGGCTTGGCGGGGAGACCCAGTACTTC,CASSSSGSGLGGETQYF
TRBJ2-1,TRBD2,few,TRBV6-2/TRBV6-3,TGTGCCAGCAGTTACCGGGCTAGCGGGAGCACCCACAATGAGCAGTTCTTC,CASSYRASGSTHNEQFF
TRBJ1-1,-,-,TRBV20-1,TGCAGTGCTAGAGCAAATTTGATTAGGGACACTGAAGCTTTCTTT,CSARANLIRDTEAFF
TRBJ2-3,-,-,TRBV20-1,TGCAGTGCTAGAGCGGCAGGGGCTAATTTAGATACGCAGTATTTT,CSARAAGANLDTQYF
TRBJ1-4,-,many,TRBV4-3,TGCGCCAGCAGCCGGGGCGGGGGCGAAAAACTGTTTTTT,CASSRGGGEKLFF
TRBJ1-3,-,many,TRBV7-2,TGTGCCAGCAGCGTAAACCGTGGACGTGGACAGACTGGAAACACCATATATTTT,CASSVNRGRGQTGNTIYF
TRBJ2-4,TRBD2,-,TRBV6-6,TGTGCCAGCAGTTACCTAAGCGGGAGAAGGTCCAAAAACATTCAGTACTTC,CASSYLSGRRSKNIQYF
TRBJ2-5,-,-,TRBV19,TGTGCCAGTAGTATAGTAAAGGAGCAAGAGACCCAGTACTTC,CASSIVKEQETQYF
TRBJ2-1,TRBD1,many,TRBV19,TGTGCCAGTAGTATAGATCGGGGTACAGGGGGCAATGAGCAGTTCTTC,CASSIDRGTGGNEQFF
TRBJ2-7,TRBD1,many,TRBV28,TGTGCCAGCAGCCGGACAGGGGGTACCTACGAGCAGTACTTC,CASSRTGGTYEQYF
TRBJ1-4,TRBD1,many,TRBV12-3/TRBV12-4,TGTGCCAGCAGGGTGGGACAGATTAATGAAAAACTGTTTTTT,CASRVGQINEKLFF
TRBJ1-5,-,few,TRBV12-3/TRBV12-4,TGTGCCAGCACCCCCACTTTGGCAGGGGATCAGCCCCAGCATTTT,CASTPTLAGDQPQHF
TRBJ2-5,TRBD2,many,TRBV29-1,TGCAGCGTTCGTCTAGCGGGGGTTGAGACCCAGTACTTC,CSVRLAGVETQYF
TRBJ1-5,-,many,TRBV7-2,TGTGCCAGCAGCTTACAGGGAGGGAGCAATCAGCCCCAGCATTTT,CASSLQGGSNQPQHF
TRBJ2-5,-,few,TRBV11-1,TGTGCCGGCGGAGACCAAGAGACCCAGTACTTC,CAGGDQETQYF
TRBJ1-4,-,many,TRBV7-2,TGTGCCAGCAGCTCCGAGACAGCAACTAATGAAAAACTGTTTTTT,CASSSETATNEKLFF
TRBJ2-3,-,few,TRBV7-8,TGTGCCAGCAGCTTAGTGCCCTTTGGGGATACGCAGTATTTT,CASSLVPFGDTQYF
TRBJ1-1,TRBD1,many,TRBV7-9,TGTGCCAGCAGAGGGACAGGTCAATTATCCACTGAAGCTTTCTTT,CASRGTGQLSTEAFF
TRBJ2-3,TRBD2,-,TRBV24-1,TGTGCCACCAGTGACTCAGGACTAGCGGGTCGCACAGATACGCAGTATTTT,CATSDSGLAGRTDTQYF
TRBJ1-1,TRBD1,-,TRBV29-1,TGCAGCGTTGAAGGTGACAGGGCCACTGAAGCTTTCTTT,CSVEGDRATEAFF
TRBJ1-3,-,-,TRBV12-3/TRBV12-4,TGTGCCAGCATTCGACGTAGGGACCCCGGCTCTGGAAACACCATATATTTT,CASIRRRDPGSGNTIYF
TRBJ1-2,TRBD1,few,TRBV24-1,TGTGCCACCAGTGATCAGACAGGGACCTATGGCTACACCTTC,CATSDQTGTYGYTF
TRBJ2-7,-,many,TRBV6-6,TGTGCCAGCGGGGGATTACGGGGGAACGAGCAGTACTTC,CASGGLRGNEQYF
TRBJ2-7,-,-,TRBV10-3,TGTGCCATAACGCCCGGGCCACCCTACGAGCAGTACTTC,CAITPGPPYEQYF
TRBJ2-5,-,-,TRBV19,TGTGCCAGTCGCCGACAGAGACGGGAGACCCAGTACTTC,CASRRQRRETQYF
TRBJ1-5,-,many,TRBV7-2,TGTGCCAGCAACTCCCTGTGGGGTCAGCCCCAGCATTTT,CASNSLWGQPQHF
TRBJ2-3,-,-,TRBV5-1,TGCGCCAGCAGCGAACGGGATACGCAGTATTTT,CASSERDTQYF
TRBJ2-7,-,many,TRBV6-5,TGTGCCAGCAGTTACGGTATATCTTCCTACGAGCAGTACTTC,CASSYGISSYEQYF
TRBJ2-3,TRBD1,many,TRBV28,TGTGCCAGCAGTCCTCACAGGGGACCCACAGATACGCAGTATTTT,CASSPHRGPTDTQYF
TRBJ2-1,TRBD1,-,TRBV5-4,TGTGCCAGCAGCGGACAGGGGAATGAGCAGTTCTTC,CASSGQGNEQFF
TRBJ2-2,-,few,TRBV5-4,TGTGCCAGCAGCTTGGAGACCGCCGGCGGGGAGCTGTTTTTT,CASSLETAGGELFF
TRBJ1-1,-,-,TRBV7-2,TGTGCCAGCAGCCCGAGGAGGGTAACCACTGAAGCTTTCTTT,CASSPRRVTTEAFF
TRBJ1-2,-,many,TRBV19,TGTGCCAGTAGTATGACTGTCGAGGTGGGCTTTGGCTACACCTTC,CASSMTVEVGFGYTF
TRBJ1-5,-,-,TRBV28,TGTGCCAGCAGTCGACAGCGTAATGGTCAGCCCCAGCATTTT,CASSRQRNGQPQHF
TRBJ2-7,-,-,TRBV5-6,TGTGCCAGCAGCTTACGACAGAGCTACGAGCAGTACTTC,CASSLRQSYEQYF
TRBJ2-1,-,few,TRBV6-2/TRBV6-3,TGTGCCAGCAGTTACTCGCCCGACTATGAGCAGTTCTTC,CASSYSPDYEQFF
TRBJ1-1,-,-,TRBV20-1,TGCAGTGCTAGATTAGGGAACACTGAAGCTTTCTTT,CSARLGNTEAFF
TRBJ2-3,-,many,TRBV7-2,TGTGCCAGCAGTTTCGGAGTTGCAGATACGCAGTATTTT,CASSFGVADTQYF
TRBJ2-3,-,many,TRBV7-9,TGTGCCAGCAGCCCAACAGATACGCAGTATTTT,CASSPTDTQYF
TRBJ2-2,TRBD1,many,TRBV7-2,TGTGCCAGCAGCCAGGACAGGCTTATGGAGCTGTTTTTT,CASSQDRLMELFF
TRBJ1-2,TRBD1,-,TRBV19,TGTGCCAGTCAAAGCGGTGGACAGGGAGAACACTATGGCTACACCTTC,CASQSGGQGEHYGYTF
TRBJ1-1,-,few,TRBV12-3/TRBV12-4,TGTGCCAGCAGTTTAGCGACTCGCGGGAACACTGAAGCTTTCTTT,CASSLATRGNTEAFF
TRBJ2-7,TRBD2,many,TRBV28,TGTGCCAGCAGTCCCGGGACTAGCTATCCCCACGAGCAGTACTTC,CASSPGTSYPHEQYF
TRBJ1-1,TRBD1,many,TRBV19,TGTGCCAGTAGAGCCTCTGGGCGGGACAGGACTGAAGCTTTCTTT,CASRASGRDRTEAFF
TRBJ2-1,-,-,TRBV7-9,TGTGCCAGCAGCGAACGGCAGGGGCCCCCCACTGAGCAGTTCTTC,CASSERQGPPTEQFF
TRBJ2-5,TRBD2,few,TRBV20-1,TGCAGTGCTAGAGATCGACTAGCGGGGGGCGTCCAAGAGACCCAGTACTTC,CSARDRLAGGVQETQYF
TRBJ1-2,TRBD1,many,TRBV27,TGTGCCAGCAGTTTAGCCTGGGGACAGGGTGAGGCCTATGGCTACACCTTC,CASSLAWGQGEAYGYTF
TRBJ1-1,-,few,TRBV6-6,TGTGCCAGCAGCCCCGGGCCAGCCAAAGCTTTCTTT,CASSPGPAKAFF
TRBJ1-1,-,many,TRBV7-2,TGTGCCAGCAGCGTTAGCGTCGGGAACGGGGGGAACACTGAAGCTTTCTTT,CASSVSVGNGGNTEAFF